There are a few counts of the clone carrying this TCR beta chain. The antigen is not known. The source of the sample is a study of T cell responses to AZD1222 COVID-19 vaccine. Study in general: Pooling of second doses given at about 4 or about 12 weeks was done. Points from the study as a whole: With two AZD1222 doses given, Spike-specific TCR breadth and depth both rose. Mapped onto spike, vaccine-associated CD4 TCRs spanned it and were dominant at 160-218 and 743-854. Without day 14 samples, only post-peak T cell repertoires were studied.

TCRdb's table, derived via immunoSEQ multiplex PCR, lists solely in-frame clones and lacks some. The sample carries approximately 160,000 clones, just over 90% recorded once. The TCR sequence derives from an adult in good health. The sample here was peripheral blood, taken on day 0 of AZD1222 vaccination.

CDR3 sequence: CASSLGNLAEAFF. The CDR3 DNA reads as TGCGCCAGCAGCTTGGGCAACTTGGCTGAAGCTTTCTTT. The chain uses TRBV5-1 and TRBJ1-1; D not certain. The length of the CDR3 is 13 residues. Trimming pared 0 bases from V and 6 bases from J, leaving 9 bases between. The V gene's germline CDR1 is SGHRS and CDR2 YFSETQ. Using reference TRBV5-1 and TRBJ1-1 for the parts outside the CDR3, the full variable domain is KAGVTQTPRYLIKTRGQQVTLSCSPISGHRSVSWYQQTPGQGLQFLFEYFSETQRNKGNFPGRFSGRQFSNSRSEMNVSTLELGDSALYLCASSLGNLAEAFFGQGTRLTVV.